This record covers a single TCR beta chain. Its antigen is unidentified. The germline V and J ends were trimmed by 0 bases and 9 bases, with 5 bases remaining between them. The CDR3 runs to 11 residues. In germline, CDR1 is SGHAT, CDR2 FQNNGV. The protocol was immunoSEQ multiplex PCR, while the TCRdb copy is restricted to in-frame clones and leaves out a portion. The repertoire holds about 100,000 clones, about 85% seen once, with around 5.1% in the top ten. The source of the sample is a study of T cell responses to AZD1222 COVID-19 vaccine. Findings of the study overall: Seropositive status at baseline applied to only a handful of AZD1222 recipients. Vaccine-associated CD4 TCRs ranged over spike, dominating at 160-218 and 743-854. The donor group comprised mostly white British people and more females; the analysis possibly underestimated clonal diversity. Unmutated variant regions are reportedly targeted by nearly half of spike-specific TCRs.

Specimen: peripheral blood, collected on day 0 of AZD1222 vaccination. The V and J genes are TRBV11-2 and TRBJ2-5; D is ambiguous. The clonotype originates from an adult in good health. CDR3 DNA sequence: TGTGCCAGCAGCTTAGATGGTCCCCAGTACTTC. Translating it yields CASSLDGPQYF. The variable domain in full, completed from reference TRBV11-2 and TRBJ2-5, reads EAGVAQSPRYKIIEKRQSVAFWCNPISGHATLYWYQQILGQGPKLLIQFQNNGVVDDSQLPKDRFSAERLKGVDSTLKIQPAKLEDSAVYLCASSLDGPQYFGPGTRLLVL.